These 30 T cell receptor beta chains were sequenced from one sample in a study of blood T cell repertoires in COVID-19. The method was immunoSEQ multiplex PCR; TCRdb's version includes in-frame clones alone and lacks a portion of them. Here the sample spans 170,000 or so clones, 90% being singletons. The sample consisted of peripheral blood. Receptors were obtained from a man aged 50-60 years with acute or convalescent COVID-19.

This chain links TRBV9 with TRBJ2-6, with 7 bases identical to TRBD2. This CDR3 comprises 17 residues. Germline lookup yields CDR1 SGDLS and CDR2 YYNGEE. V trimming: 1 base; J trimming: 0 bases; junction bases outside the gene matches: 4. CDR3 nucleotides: TGTGCCAGCAGCGTATCAGCGGGGACCTCTGGGGCCAACGTCCTGACTTTC. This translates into CASSVSAGTSGANVLTF. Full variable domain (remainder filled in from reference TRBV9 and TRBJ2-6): DSGVTQTPKHLITATGQRVTLRCSPRSGDLSVYWYQQSLDQGLQFLIQYYNGEERAKGNILERFSAQQFPDLHSELNLSSLELGDSALYFCASSVSAGTSGANVLTFGAGSRLTVL.

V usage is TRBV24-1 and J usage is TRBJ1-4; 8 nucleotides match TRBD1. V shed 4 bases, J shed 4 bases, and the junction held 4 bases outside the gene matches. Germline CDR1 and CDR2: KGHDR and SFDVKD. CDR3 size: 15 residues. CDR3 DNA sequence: TGTGCCACCAGTGAATCCGGGACAGGTAATGAAAAACTGTTTTTT. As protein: CATSESGTGNEKLFF.

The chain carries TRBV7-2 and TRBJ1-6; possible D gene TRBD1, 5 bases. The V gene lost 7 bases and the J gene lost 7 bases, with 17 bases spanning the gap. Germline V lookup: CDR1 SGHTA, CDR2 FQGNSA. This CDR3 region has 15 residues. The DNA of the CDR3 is TGTGCCAGCAAGAGGGACTCAACCCCAAATTCACCCCTCCACTTT. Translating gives CASKRDSTPNSPLHF.

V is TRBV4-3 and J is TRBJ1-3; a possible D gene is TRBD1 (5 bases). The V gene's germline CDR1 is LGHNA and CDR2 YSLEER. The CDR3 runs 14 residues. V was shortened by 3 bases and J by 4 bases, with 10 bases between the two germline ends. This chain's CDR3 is CASSHQGGGNTIYF. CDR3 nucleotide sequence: TGCGCCAGCAGCCACCAGGGTGGCGGAAACACCATATATTTT.

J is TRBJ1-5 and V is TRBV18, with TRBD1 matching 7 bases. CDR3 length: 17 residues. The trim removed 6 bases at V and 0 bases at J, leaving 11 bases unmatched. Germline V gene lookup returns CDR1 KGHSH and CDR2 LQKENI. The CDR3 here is CASSHRGQMYSNQPQHF. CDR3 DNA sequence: TGTGCCAGCTCGCACAGGGGCCAAATGTATAGCAATCAGCCCCAGCATTTT.

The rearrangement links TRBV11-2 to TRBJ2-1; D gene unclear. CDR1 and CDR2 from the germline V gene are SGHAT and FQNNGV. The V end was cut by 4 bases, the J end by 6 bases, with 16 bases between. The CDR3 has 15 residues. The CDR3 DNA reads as TGTGCCAGCAGCTCCGGAGCCCCCCTTCGCAATGAGCAGTTCTTC. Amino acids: CASSSGAPLRNEQFF.

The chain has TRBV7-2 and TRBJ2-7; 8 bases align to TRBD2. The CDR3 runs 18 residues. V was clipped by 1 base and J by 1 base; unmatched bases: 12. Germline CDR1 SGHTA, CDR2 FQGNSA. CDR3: CASSLDVPRTSQSYEQYF. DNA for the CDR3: TGTGCCAGCAGCTTAGACGTGCCGCGGACTAGCCAGTCCTACGAGCAGTACTTC.

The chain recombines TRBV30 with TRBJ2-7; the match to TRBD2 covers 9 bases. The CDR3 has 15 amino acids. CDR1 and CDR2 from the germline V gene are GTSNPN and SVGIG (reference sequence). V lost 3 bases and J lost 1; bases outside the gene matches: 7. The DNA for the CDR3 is TGTGCCTGGAGAGGTACTAGCGGGCGTTCCTACGAGCAGTACTTC. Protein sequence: CAWRGTSGRSYEQYF.

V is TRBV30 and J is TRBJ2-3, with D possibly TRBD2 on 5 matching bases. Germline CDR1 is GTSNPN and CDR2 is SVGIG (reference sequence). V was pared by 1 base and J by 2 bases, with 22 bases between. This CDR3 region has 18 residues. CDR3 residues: CAWSGSFGSEPTTDTQYF. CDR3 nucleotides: TGTGCCTGGAGTGGGTCCTTTGGTAGCGAGCCGACCACAGATACGCAGTATTTT.

CDR3 protein: CASSELMTSSAWYF. CDR3 sequence (DNA): TGTGCCAGCAGTGAATTAATGACTAGCTCTGCTTGGTATTTT. This rearrangement joins TRBV6-1 to TRBJ2-3, with 7 positions matching TRBD2. Germline V gene data show CDR1 as MNHNS and CDR2 as SASEGT. Trimming at V came to 2 bases and at J to 14 bases, leaving 13 bases not matched to a gene. This CDR3 region has 14 residues.

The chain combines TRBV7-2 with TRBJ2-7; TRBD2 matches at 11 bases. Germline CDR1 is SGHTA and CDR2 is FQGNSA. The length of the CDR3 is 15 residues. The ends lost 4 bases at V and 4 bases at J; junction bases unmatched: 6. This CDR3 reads CASSSPGLAVYEQYF. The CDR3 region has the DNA TGTGCCAGCAGCTCGCCGGGACTAGCGGTTTACGAGCAGTACTTC.

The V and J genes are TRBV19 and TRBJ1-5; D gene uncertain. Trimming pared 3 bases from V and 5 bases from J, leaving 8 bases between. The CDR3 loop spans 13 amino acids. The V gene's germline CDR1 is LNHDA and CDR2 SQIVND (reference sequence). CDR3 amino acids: CASSIDNDQPQHF. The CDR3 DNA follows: TGTGCCAGTAGTATCGACAACGATCAGCCCCAGCATTTT.

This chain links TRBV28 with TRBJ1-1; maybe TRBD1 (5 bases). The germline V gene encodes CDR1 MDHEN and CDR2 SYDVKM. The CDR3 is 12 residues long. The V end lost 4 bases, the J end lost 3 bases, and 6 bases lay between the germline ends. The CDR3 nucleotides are TGTGCCAGCAGTTCAGGGTACACTGAAGCTTTCTTT. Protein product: CASSSGYTEAFF.

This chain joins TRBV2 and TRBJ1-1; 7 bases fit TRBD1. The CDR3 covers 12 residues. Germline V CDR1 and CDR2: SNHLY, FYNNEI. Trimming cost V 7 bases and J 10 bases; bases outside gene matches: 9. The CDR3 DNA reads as TGTGCCAGCATTAGCAGGGGGGATGGAGCTTTCTTT. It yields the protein CASISRGDGAFF.

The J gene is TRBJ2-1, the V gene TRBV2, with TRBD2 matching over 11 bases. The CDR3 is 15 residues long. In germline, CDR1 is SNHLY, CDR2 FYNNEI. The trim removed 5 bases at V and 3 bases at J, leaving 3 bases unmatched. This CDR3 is CASSTGLAVYNEQFF. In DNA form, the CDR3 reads TGTGCCAGCAGTACGGGACTAGCGGTCTACAATGAGCAGTTCTTC.

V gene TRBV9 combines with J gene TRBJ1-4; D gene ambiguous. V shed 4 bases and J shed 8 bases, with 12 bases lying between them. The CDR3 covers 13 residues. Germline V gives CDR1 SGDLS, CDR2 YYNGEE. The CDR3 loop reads CASSLATGEKLFF. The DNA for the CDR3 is TGTGCCAGCAGCCTGGCCACGGGGGAAAAACTGTTTTTT.

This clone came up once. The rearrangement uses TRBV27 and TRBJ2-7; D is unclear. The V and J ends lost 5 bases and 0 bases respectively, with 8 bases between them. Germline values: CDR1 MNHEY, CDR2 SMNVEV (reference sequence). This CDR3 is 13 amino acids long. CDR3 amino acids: CASSPLSSYEQYV. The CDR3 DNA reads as TGTGCCAGCAGTCCTCTCAGCTCCTACGAGCAGTACGTC.

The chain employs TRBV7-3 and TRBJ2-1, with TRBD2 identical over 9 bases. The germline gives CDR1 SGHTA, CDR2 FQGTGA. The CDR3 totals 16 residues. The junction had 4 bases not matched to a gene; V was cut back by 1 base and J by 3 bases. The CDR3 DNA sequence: TGTGCCAGCAGCTTAAAGACTAGCGGAGGCTACAATGAGCAGTTCTTC. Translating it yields CASSLKTSGGYNEQFF.

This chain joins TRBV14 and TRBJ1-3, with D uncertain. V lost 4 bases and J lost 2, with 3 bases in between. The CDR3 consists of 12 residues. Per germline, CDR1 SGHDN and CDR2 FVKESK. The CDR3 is CASSPTGNTIYF. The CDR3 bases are TGTGCCAGCAGCCCCACTGGAAACACCATATATTTT.

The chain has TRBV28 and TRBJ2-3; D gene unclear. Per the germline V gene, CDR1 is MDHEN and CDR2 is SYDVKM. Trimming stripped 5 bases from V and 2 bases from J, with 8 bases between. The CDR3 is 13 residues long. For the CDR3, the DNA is TGTGCCAGCAGTCTACCATTCACAGATACGCAGTATTTT. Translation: CASSLPFTDTQYF.

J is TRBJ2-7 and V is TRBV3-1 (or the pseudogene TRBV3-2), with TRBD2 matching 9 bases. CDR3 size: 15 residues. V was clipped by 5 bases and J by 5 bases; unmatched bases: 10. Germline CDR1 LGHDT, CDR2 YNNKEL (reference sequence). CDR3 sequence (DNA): TGTGCCAGCAGCACTTTTAGCGGGAGTTCTAACGAGCAGTACTTC. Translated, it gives CASSTFSGSSNEQYF.

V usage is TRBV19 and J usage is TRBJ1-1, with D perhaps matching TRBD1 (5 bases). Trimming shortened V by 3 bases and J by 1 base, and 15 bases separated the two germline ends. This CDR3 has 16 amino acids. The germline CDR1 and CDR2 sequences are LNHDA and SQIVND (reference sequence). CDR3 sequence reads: CASSIRQSWGNTEAFF. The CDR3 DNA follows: TGTGCCAGTAGTATCCGACAGAGTTGGGGGAACACTGAAGCTTTCTTT. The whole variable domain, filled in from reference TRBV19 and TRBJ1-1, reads DGGITQSPKYLFRKEGQNVTLSCEQNLNHDAMYWYRQDPGQGLRLIYYSQIVNDFQKGDIAEGYSVSREKKESFPLTVTSAQKNPTAFYLCASSIRQSWGNTEAFFGQGTRLTVV.

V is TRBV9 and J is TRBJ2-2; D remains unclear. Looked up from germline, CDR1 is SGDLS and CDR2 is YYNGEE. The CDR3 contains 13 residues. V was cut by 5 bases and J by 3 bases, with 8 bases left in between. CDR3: CASSLTYTGELFF. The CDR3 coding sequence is TGTGCCAGCAGTCTGACTTACACCGGGGAGCTGTTTTTT.

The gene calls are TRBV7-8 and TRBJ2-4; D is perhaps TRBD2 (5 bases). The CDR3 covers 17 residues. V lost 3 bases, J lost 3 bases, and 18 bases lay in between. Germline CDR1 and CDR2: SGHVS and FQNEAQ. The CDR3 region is CASSLGILARYKNIQYF. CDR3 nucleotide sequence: TGTGCCAGCAGCTTGGGGATCCTAGCACGTTACAAAAACATTCAGTACTTC.

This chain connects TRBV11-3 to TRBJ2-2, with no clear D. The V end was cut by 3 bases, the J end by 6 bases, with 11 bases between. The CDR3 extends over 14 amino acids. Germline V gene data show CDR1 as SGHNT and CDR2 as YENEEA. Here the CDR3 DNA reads TGTGCCAGCAGCTTCAATAGCCCCTCCGGGGAGCTGTTTTTT. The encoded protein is CASSFNSPSGELFF.

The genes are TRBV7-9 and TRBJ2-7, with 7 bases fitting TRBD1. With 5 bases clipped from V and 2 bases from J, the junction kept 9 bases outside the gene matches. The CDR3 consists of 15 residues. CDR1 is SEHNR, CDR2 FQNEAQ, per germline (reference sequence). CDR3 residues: CASSPRGTDTYEQYF. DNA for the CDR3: TGTGCCAGCAGCCCCAGGGGGACCGACACCTACGAGCAGTACTTC.

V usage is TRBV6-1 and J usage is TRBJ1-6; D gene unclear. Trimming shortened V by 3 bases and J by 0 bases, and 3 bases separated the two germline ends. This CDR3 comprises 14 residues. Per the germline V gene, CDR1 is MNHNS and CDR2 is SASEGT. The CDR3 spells CASSDSSYNSPLHF. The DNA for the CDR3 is TGTGCCAGCAGTGACAGCTCCTATAATTCACCCCTCCACTTT.

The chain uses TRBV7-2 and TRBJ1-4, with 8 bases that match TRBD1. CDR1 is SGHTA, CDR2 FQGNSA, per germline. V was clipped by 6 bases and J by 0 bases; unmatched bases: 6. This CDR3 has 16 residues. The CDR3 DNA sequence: TGTGCCAGCAGTCGGGACAGGACTGCAACTAATGAAAAACTGTTTTTT. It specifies CASSRDRTATNEKLFF.

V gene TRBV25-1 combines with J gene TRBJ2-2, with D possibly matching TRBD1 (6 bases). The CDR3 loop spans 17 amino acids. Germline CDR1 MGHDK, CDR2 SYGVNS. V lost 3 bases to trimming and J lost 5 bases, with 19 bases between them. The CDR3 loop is CASSEPYRAWWTGELFF. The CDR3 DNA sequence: TGTGCCAGCAGTGAGCCCTACAGGGCCTGGTGGACCGGGGAGCTGTTTTTT.

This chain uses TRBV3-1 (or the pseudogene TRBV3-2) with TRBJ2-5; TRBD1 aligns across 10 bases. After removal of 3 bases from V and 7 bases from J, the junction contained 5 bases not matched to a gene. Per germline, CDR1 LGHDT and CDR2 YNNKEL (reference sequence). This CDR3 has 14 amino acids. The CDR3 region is CASSQGQGKWTQYF. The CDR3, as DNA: TGTGCCAGCAGCCAGGGACAGGGGAAGTGGACCCAGTACTTC.